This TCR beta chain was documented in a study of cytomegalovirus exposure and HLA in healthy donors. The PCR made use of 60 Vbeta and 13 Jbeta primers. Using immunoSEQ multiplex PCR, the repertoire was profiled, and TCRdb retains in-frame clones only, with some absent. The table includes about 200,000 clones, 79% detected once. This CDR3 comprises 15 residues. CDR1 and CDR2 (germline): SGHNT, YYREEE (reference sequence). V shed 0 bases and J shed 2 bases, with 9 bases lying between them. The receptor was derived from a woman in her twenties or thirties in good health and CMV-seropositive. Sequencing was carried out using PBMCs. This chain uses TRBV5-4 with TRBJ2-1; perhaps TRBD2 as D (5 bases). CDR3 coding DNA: TGTGCCAGCAGCTTGGAATCGGGGACCTACAATGAGCAGTTCTTC. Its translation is CASSLESGTYNEQFF. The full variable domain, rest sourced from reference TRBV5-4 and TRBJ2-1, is ETGVTQSPTHLIKTRGQQVTLRCSSQSGHNTVSWYQQALGQGPQFIFQYYREEENGRGNFPPRFSGLQFPNYSSELNVNALELDDSALYLCASSLESGTYNEQFFGPGTRLTVL.